These 32 T cell receptor beta chains share one sample of origin, sequenced in a study of blood T cell repertoires in COVID-19. Generated by immunoSEQ multiplex PCR, the TCRdb table keeps only in-frame clones and is missing some. The sample includes 75,000 or so clones, around 80% of them seen just once. The sequenced sample consisted of peripheral blood. The origin of the receptors is a man in his sixties with active or convalescent COVID-19.

The chain links TRBV5-1 to TRBJ1-2, with 8 bases matching TRBD1. The CDR3 consists of 15 residues. CDR1 SGHRS and CDR2 YFSETQ come from the germline V gene. The junction had 5 bases not matched to a gene; V was cut back by 0 bases and J by 4 bases. The CDR3 is CASSLGTGLSYGYTF. In DNA, the CDR3 is TGCGCCAGCAGCTTGGGGACAGGGTTGAGCTATGGCTACACCTTC.

The rearrangement joins TRBV29-1 to TRBJ1-2, with no clear D. The V gene lost 6 bases and the J gene lost 0 bases, with 11 bases spanning the gap. This CDR3 region has 13 residues. Germline V lookup: CDR1 SQVTM, CDR2 ANQGSEA. This CDR3 is CSVRKTANYGYTF. CDR3 DNA sequence: TGCAGCGTCCGGAAGACTGCTAACTATGGCTACACCTTC.

The J gene is TRBJ2-3, the V gene TRBV21-1; the listed D gene, TRBD2, was not tested against the DNA. TRBV21-1 is flagged as a pseudogene. The length of the CDR3 is 16 residues. The CDR3 here is CASSGGRHHAAVTQYF. DNA for the CDR3: TGTGCCAGCAGCGGGGGGAGGCACCACGCGGCGGTTACGCAGTATTTT.

The chain is built from TRBV6-2 or TRBV6-3 and TRBJ2-7, with a possible D match to TRBD1 (5 bases). Looked up from germline, CDR1 is MNHEY and CDR2 is SVGEGT. This CDR3 contains 13 residues. The V and J ends lost 6 bases and 3 bases respectively, with 12 bases between them. In nucleotides, the CDR3 is TGTGCCAGCAGCGGACATATTGTCTACGAGCAGTACTTC. This sequence encodes CASSGHIVYEQYF.

This chain joins TRBV30 and TRBJ1-3, with D possibly matching TRBD1 (5 bases). The V and J ends lost 4 bases and 0 bases respectively, with 7 bases between them. CDR1 and CDR2 (germline): GTSNPN, SVGIG (reference sequence). The CDR3 loop spans 13 amino acids. The CDR3 DNA sequence: TGTGCCTGGACAGGGCTCTCTGGAAACACCATATATTTT. It yields the protein CAWTGLSGNTIYF.

The chain uses TRBV7-2 and TRBJ2-1, with 10 bases matching TRBD2. Per germline, CDR1 SGHTA and CDR2 FQGNSA. V trimming: 1 base; J trimming: 4 bases; junction bases outside the gene matches: 7. The CDR3 sequence is 17 residues long. The CDR3 DNA is TGTGCCAGCAGCTTAGTAGAGGGACTAGCGCAATACAATGAGCAGTTCTTC. It codes for CASSLVEGLAQYNEQFF.

The genes are TRBV4-1 and TRBJ2-5; D uncertain. This CDR3 is 14 amino acids long. CDR1 is MGHRA, CDR2 YSYEKL, per germline. Trimming shortened V by 1 base and J by 5 bases, and 11 bases separated the two germline ends. The CDR3 DNA reads TGCGCCAGCAGCCAAGCGAACGGTCCGGAGACCCAGTACTTC. It translates to CASSQANGPETQYF.

The chain employs TRBV28 and TRBJ1-5; 9 positions agree with TRBD1. The length of the CDR3 is 13 residues. V shed 11 bases, J shed 4 bases, and the junction held 6 bases outside the gene matches. Germline V gene sequence: CDR1 MDHEN, CDR2 SYDVKM. The CDR3 DNA reads as TGTGCCGGATCGGACAGGGGAAATCAGCCCCAGCATTTT. Translated: CAGSDRGNQPQHF.

The chain links TRBV9 to TRBJ2-5; TRBD2 aligns across 14 bases. This CDR3 spans 16 amino acids. The germline gives CDR1 SGDLS, CDR2 YYNGEE. V was clipped by 4 bases and J by 4 bases; unmatched bases: 6. The CDR3 loop is CASSPPGLAGVETQYF. The CDR3 nucleotides are TGTGCCAGCAGCCCCCCGGGACTAGCGGGGGTAGAGACCCAGTACTTC.

This rearrangement joins TRBV11-2 to TRBJ1-2, with D hard to call. Per germline, CDR1 SGHAT and CDR2 FQNNGV. V shed 5 bases and J shed 4 bases, with 17 bases lying between them. The CDR3 is 15 residues long. In DNA form, the CDR3 reads TGTGCCAGCAGCCCGGGCGGGGTCCTCATCTATGGCTACACCTTC. Protein: CASSPGGVLIYGYTF.

The gene calls are TRBV7-2 and TRBJ1-1, with TRBD1 matching over 9 bases. This CDR3 is 15 amino acids long. The trim removed 3 bases at V and 7 bases at J, leaving 9 bases unmatched. CDR1 is SGHTA and CDR2 is FQGNSA in the germline V gene. CDR3 protein: CASSFPGQGISEAFF. The CDR3, as DNA: TGTGCCAGCAGCTTCCCCGGACAGGGGATAAGTGAAGCTTTCTTT.

The chain links TRBV6-5 to TRBJ1-2; 9 positions agree with TRBD1. Germline V gene sequence: CDR1 MNHEY, CDR2 SVGAGI. The CDR3 is 13 amino acids. The J segment lost 8 bases and the V segment lost 0 bases, leaving 1 base of the junction unmatched. CDR3 loop: CASSYSGTGGYTF. The CDR3 DNA is TGTGCCAGCAGTTACTCGGGGACAGGGGGCTACACCTTC.

The chain links TRBV5-1 to TRBJ1-4, with 7 nucleotides matching TRBD1. Germline trimming cut 3 bases from V and 4 bases from J; bases unmatched to any gene: 12. This CDR3 has 17 residues. Germline CDR1 and CDR2: SGHRS and YFSETQ. CDR3 DNA sequence: TGCGCCAGCAGCTCCTCCGGGACAGCCTACATTAATGAAAAACTGTTTTTT. Protein: CASSSSGTAYINEKLFF.

V and J are TRBV9 and TRBJ1-2; D remains ambiguous. The germline V gene has CDR1 SGDLS and CDR2 YYNGEE. The CDR3 is 12 residues long. Trimming stripped 3 bases from V and 8 bases from J, with 11 bases between. CDR3 DNA sequence: TGTGCCAGCAGCGCAAATCAGAAAGGCTACACCTTC. Residues: CASSANQKGYTF.

This clone was observed a few times. The V and J genes are TRBV7-2 and TRBJ1-4, with a weak D call TRBD1 (6 bases). Germline V gene data show CDR1 as SGHTA and CDR2 as FQGNSA. V was pared by 7 bases and J by 7 bases, with 16 bases between. The CDR3 sequence is 14 residues long. CDR3 nucleotides: TGTGCCAGCAACACCGGGACATCGAGTGAAAAACTGTTTTTT. Translated, it gives CASNTGTSSEKLFF.

This rearrangement joins TRBV19 to TRBJ1-6; D is perhaps TRBD1 (6 bases). Trimming took off 4 bases at V and 10 bases at J, with 20 bases between the two ends. This CDR3 region has 16 residues. The germline gives CDR1 LNHDA, CDR2 SQIVND (reference sequence). CDR3 DNA sequence: TGTGCCAGTAGTACGGGACAATCCGAGACTCGGTCACCCCTCCACTTT. Its protein is CASSTGQSETRSPLHF.

V is TRBV3-1 (or the pseudogene TRBV3-2) and J is TRBJ1-1, with unresolved D. Germline V CDR1 and CDR2: LGHDT, YNNKEL (reference sequence). The V gene lost 6 bases and the J gene lost 1 base, with 9 bases spanning the gap. This CDR3 is built from 13 residues. CDR3 DNA sequence: TGTGCCAGCAGTTCCACGGGGAACACTGAAGCTTTCTTT. Protein product: CASSSTGNTEAFF.

The chain is built from TRBV7-6 and TRBJ2-1; 9 bases are shared with TRBD2. Per germline, CDR1 SGHVS and CDR2 FNYEAQ. V shed 1 base and J 0 bases; nucleotides not matched to a gene: 7. This CDR3 has 18 residues. The CDR3 sequence: CASSLETSGLSSYNEQFF. The CDR3 DNA is TGTGCCAGCAGCTTAGAAACTAGCGGGCTCAGCTCCTACAATGAGCAGTTCTTC.

The rearrangement links TRBV18 to TRBJ2-1; 8 bases line up with TRBD1. This CDR3 comprises 13 residues. Germline CDR1 reads KGHSH; CDR2 reads LQKENI. The trim removed 3 bases at V and 9 bases at J, leaving 4 bases unmatched. The CDR3 region is CASSPQQGGEQFF. DNA for the CDR3: TGTGCCAGCTCACCCCAACAGGGGGGTGAGCAGTTCTTC.

V and J are TRBV2 and TRBJ1-6, with D perhaps TRBD1 (5 bases). The V gene lost 4 bases and the J gene lost 9 bases, with 19 bases spanning the gap. Germline V gene sequence: CDR1 SNHLY, CDR2 FYNNEI. CDR3 size: 16 residues. The CDR3 DNA reads TGTGCCAGCAGTGGGACACCAGAGTCGTCGAGTTCACCCCTCCACTTT. Translated: CASSGTPESSSSPLHF.

J is TRBJ2-3 and V is TRBV19, with 12 nucleotides matching TRBD2. Germline-derived CDR1 and CDR2 are LNHDA and SQIVND (reference sequence). The CDR3 spans 18 residues. V trimming: 5 bases; J trimming: 2 bases; junction bases outside the gene matches: 11. The CDR3 sequence is CASSSRLAGAVNTDTQYF. As DNA, the CDR3 is TGTGCCAGTAGTTCTCGACTAGCGGGGGCCGTCAACACAGATACGCAGTATTTT.

This rearrangement joins TRBV9 to TRBJ1-1; a possible D gene is TRBD1 (6 bases). The germline V gene encodes CDR1 SGDLS and CDR2 YYNGEE. The CDR3 has 15 residues. The germline V and J ends were trimmed by 0 bases and 5 bases, with 14 bases remaining between them. CDR3: CASSVGAGASTEAFF. The CDR3 DNA reads TGTGCCAGCAGCGTAGGAGCGGGGGCTAGTACTGAAGCTTTCTTT.

V is TRBV7-9 and J is TRBJ2-5; 8 positions agree with TRBD1. The V segment lost 0 bases and the J segment 5 bases; nucleotides outside the gene matches: 5. The CDR3 runs 15 residues. Germline V gene sequence: CDR1 SEHNR, CDR2 FQNEAQ (reference sequence). CDR3 loop: CASSLADHRGETQYF. In DNA form, the CDR3 reads TGTGCCAGCAGCTTAGCCGACCACAGGGGGGAGACCCAGTACTTC.

This clone was seen just once. This chain joins TRBV3-1 (or the pseudogene TRBV3-2) and TRBJ1-2; the D is unclear. Germline V CDR1 and CDR2: LGHDT, YNNKEL (reference sequence). The CDR3 totals 15 residues. With 4 bases removed from V and 8 bases from J, the gap between germline ends came to 20 bases. The CDR3 is CASSPPPREGGGYTF. In DNA, the CDR3 is TGTGCCAGCAGCCCACCCCCACGAGAGGGAGGCGGCTACACCTTC.

The genes are TRBV11-2 and TRBJ2-5; TRBD2 is a possible D gene (6 bases). Germline lookup yields CDR1 SGHAT and CDR2 FQNNGV. CDR3 length equals 13 residues. Trimming removed 5 bases at V and 8 bases at J, with 15 bases between. CDR3 region: CASSPGERQTQYF. The DNA of the CDR3 is TGTGCCAGCAGCCCGGGAGAGCGGCAAACCCAGTACTTC.

This clone was counted a few times. The chain combines TRBV10-3 with TRBJ1-2; possible D gene TRBD1, 5 bases. The CDR3 spans 13 residues. Germline assignment: CDR1 ENHRY and CDR2 SYGVKD. The ends were cut back, 4 bases at V and 1 base at J, with 7 bases in the middle. In DNA form, the CDR3 reads TGTGCCATCAGTGGACAGCTTAACTATGGCTACACCTTC. Its protein product is CAISGQLNYGYTF.

V and J are TRBV7-9 and TRBJ2-5, with 7 positions matching TRBD2. Germline V lookup: CDR1 SEHNR, CDR2 FQNEAQ (reference sequence). This CDR3 has 15 residues. With V trimmed by 2 bases and J by 3 bases, 6 bases remained unmatched. The CDR3 coding sequence is TGTGCCAGCAGCTTAAGGTGGGGAGGGAAAGAGACCCAGTACTTC. Translating gives CASSLRWGGKETQYF. Full variable domain (outside the CDR3, taken from reference TRBV7-9 and TRBJ2-5): DTGVSQNPRHKITKRGQNVTFRCDPISEHNRLYWYRQTLGQGPEFLTYFQNEAQLEKSRLLSDRFSAERPKGSFSTLEIQRTEQGDSAMYLCASSLRWGGKETQYFGPGTRLLVL.

The V and J genes are TRBV6-2 or TRBV6-3 and TRBJ2-5, with D possibly TRBD1 on 5 matching bases. This CDR3 has 15 amino acids. The germline CDR1 and CDR2 sequences are MNHEY and SVGEGT. Trimming took 4 bases from V and 5 from J, leaving 17 bases between them. As DNA, the CDR3 is TGTGCCAGCAGTTTGGGGCTACGGATTAGCGAGACCCAGTACTTC. Translated: CASSLGLRISETQYF.

In its sample, this clone was seen once. The V and J genes are TRBV4-1 and TRBJ2-3; TRBD1 agrees at 8 bases. Losses at the gene ends were 4 bases for V and 7 bases for J; bases not matched to a gene: 10. The germline CDR1 and CDR2 sequences are MGHRA and YSYEKL. The CDR3 length is 15 residues. The CDR3 loop is CASSLDRVLEHTQYF. CDR3 sequence (DNA): TGCGCCAGCAGCCTGGACAGGGTATTGGAGCATACGCAGTATTTT.

The chain combines TRBV24-1 with TRBJ1-1; D is undetermined. CDR3 length: 12 residues. Germline CDR1 reads KGHDR; CDR2 reads SFDVKD. V lost 8 bases, J lost 11 bases, and 17 bases lay in between. The CDR3 loop reads CATKGSTGEAFF. CDR3 coding DNA: TGTGCCACCAAAGGCTCGACGGGAGAGGCTTTCTTT.

The rearrangement uses TRBV14 and TRBJ2-1, with D maybe TRBD2 (7 bases). V lost 2 bases and J lost 4, with 18 bases in between. The CDR3 consists of 17 residues. Per the germline V gene, CDR1 is SGHDN and CDR2 is FVKESK. DNA of the CDR3: TGTGCCAGCAGCCAACTCCAAGGGGGGGGGTCTTACAATGAGCAGTTCTTC. It is translated as CASSQLQGGGSYNEQFF.

V and J are TRBV10-3 and TRBJ2-7; D gene uncertain. The length of the CDR3 is 14 residues. CDR1 ENHRY and CDR2 SYGVKD come from the germline V gene. The V gene lost 4 bases and the J gene lost 2 bases, with 12 bases spanning the gap. The CDR3, as DNA: TGTGCCATCAGTGGGCCTGAGGTAGCCTACGAGCAGTACTTC. It codes for CAISGPEVAYEQYF.